This TCR beta chain was identified in a study of cytomegalovirus exposure and HLA in healthy donors. Points from the study as a whole: The study listed approximately 160 cytomegalovirus-associated TCR beta chains. Subsequent analysis showed first-cohort TCR clusters tending to co-occur in 120 or so validation repertoires. Rarity characterized most TCR sequences, yet some public TCRs appeared in many donors.

Between the trimmed V and J ends, which lost 0 bases and 0 bases, there was a span of 11 bases. Per germline, CDR1 GTSNPN and CDR2 SVGIG (reference sequence). This CDR3 region has 15 residues. Generated by immunoSEQ multiplex PCR, the TCRdb table keeps only in-frame clones and is missing some. This table has 55,000 to 65,000 clones, 95% to 96% appearing once. Note on this clone: Its specificity is unknown.

The source material was PBMCs. The chain uses TRBV30 and TRBJ1-2; TRBD1 might be the D (6 bases). This clonotype was sampled from a young man in good health and CMV-seronegative. CDR3 in DNA: TGTGCCTGGAGTGTCGGACAGACTCCTAACTATGGCTACACCTTC. Protein sequence: CAWSVGQTPNYGYTF.